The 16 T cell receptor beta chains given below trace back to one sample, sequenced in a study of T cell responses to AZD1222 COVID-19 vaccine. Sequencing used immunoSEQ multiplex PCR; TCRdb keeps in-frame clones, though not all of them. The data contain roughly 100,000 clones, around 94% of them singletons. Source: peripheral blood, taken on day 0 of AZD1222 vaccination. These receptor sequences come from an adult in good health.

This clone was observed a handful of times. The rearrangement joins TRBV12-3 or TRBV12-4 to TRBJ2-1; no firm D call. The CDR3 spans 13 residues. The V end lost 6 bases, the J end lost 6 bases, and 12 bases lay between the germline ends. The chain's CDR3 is CASSAFSPNEQFF. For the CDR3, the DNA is TGTGCCAGCAGCGCCTTTAGTCCCAATGAGCAGTTCTTC.

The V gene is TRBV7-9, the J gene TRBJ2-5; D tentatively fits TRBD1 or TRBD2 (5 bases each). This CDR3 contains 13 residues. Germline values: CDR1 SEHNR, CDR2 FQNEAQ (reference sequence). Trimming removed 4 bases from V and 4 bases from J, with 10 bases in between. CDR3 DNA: TGTGCCAGCAGCTCTAGGGGACCAGAGACCCAGTACTTC. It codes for CASSSRGPETQYF.

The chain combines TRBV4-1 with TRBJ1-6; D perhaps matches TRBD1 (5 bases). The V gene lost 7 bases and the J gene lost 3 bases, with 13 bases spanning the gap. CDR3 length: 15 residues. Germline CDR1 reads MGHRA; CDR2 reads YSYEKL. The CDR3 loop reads CASNRDFGYNSPLHF. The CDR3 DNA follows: TGCGCCAGCAACCGGGACTTTGGCTATAATTCACCCCTCCACTTT.

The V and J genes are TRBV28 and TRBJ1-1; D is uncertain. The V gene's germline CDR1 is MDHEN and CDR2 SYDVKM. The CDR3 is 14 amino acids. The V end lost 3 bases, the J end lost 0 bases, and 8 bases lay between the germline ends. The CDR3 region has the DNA TGTGCCAGCAGTTTCCGGACGGTGAACACTGAAGCTTTCTTT. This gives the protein CASSFRTVNTEAFF.

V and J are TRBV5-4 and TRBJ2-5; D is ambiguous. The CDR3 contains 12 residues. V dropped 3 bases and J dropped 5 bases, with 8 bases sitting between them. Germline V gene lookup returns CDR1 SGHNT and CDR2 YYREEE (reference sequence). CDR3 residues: CASSSEGETQYF. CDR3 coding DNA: TGTGCCAGCAGCTCCGAAGGTGAGACCCAGTACTTC. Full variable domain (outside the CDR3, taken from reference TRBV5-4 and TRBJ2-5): ETGVTQSPTHLIKTRGQQVTLRCSSQSGHNTVSWYQQALGQGPQFIFQYYREEENGRGNFPPRFSGLQFPNYSSELNVNALELDDSALYLCASSSEGETQYFGPGTRLLVL.

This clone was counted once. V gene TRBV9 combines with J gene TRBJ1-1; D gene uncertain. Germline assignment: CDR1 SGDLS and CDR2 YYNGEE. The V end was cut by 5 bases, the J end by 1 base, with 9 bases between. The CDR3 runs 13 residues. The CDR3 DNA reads TGTGCCAGCAGTAGAGACCCGAACACTGAAGCTTTCTTT. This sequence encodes CASSRDPNTEAFF.

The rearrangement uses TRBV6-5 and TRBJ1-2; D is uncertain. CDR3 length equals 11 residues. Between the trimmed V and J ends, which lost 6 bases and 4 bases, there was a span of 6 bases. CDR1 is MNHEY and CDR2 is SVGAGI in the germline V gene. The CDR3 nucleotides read TGTGCCAGCAGATCGACCTATGGCTACACCTTC. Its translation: CASRSTYGYTF.

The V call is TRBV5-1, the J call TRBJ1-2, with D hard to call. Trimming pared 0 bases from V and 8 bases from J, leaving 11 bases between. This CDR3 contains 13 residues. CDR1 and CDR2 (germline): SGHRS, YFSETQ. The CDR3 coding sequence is TGCGCCAGCAGCTTGGATGCAGGAAGGGGCTACACCTTC. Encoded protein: CASSLDAGRGYTF.

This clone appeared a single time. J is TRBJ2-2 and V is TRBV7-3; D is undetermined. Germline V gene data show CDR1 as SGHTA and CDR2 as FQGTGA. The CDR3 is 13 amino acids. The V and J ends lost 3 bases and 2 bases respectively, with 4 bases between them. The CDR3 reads CASSFGNTGELFF. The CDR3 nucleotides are TGTGCCAGCAGCTTTGGTAACACCGGGGAGCTGTTTTTT.

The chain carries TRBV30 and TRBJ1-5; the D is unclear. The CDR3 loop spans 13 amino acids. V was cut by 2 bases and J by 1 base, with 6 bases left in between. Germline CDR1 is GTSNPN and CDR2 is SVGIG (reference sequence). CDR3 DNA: TGTGCCTGGAGTATGGACAGCAATCAGCCCCAGCATTTT. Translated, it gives CAWSMDSNQPQHF.

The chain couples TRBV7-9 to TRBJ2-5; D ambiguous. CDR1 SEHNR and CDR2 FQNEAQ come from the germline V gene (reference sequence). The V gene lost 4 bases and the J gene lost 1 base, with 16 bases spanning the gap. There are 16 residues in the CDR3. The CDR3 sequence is CASSSLGPDLQETQYF. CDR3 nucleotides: TGTGCCAGCAGCTCTCTCGGACCGGACCTCCAAGAGACCCAGTACTTC. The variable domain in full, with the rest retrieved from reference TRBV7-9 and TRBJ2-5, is DTGVSQNPRHKITKRGQNVTFRCDPISEHNRLYWYRQTLGQGPEFLTYFQNEAQLEKSRLLSDRFSAERPKGSFSTLEIQRTEQGDSAMYLCASSSLGPDLQETQYFGPGTRLLVL.

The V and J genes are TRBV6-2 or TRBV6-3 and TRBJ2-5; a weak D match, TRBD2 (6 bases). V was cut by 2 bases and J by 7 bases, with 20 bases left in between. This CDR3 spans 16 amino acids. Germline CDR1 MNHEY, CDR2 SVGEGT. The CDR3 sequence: CASSYGTTRAGGTQYF. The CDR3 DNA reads TGTGCCAGCAGTTACGGAACCACGAGAGCCGGGGGGACCCAGTACTTC.

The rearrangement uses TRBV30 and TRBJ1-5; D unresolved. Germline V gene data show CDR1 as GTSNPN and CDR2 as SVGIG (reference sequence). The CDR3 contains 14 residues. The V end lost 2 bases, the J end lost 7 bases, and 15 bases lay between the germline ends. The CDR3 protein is CAWSSDGLNQPQHF. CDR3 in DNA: TGTGCCTGGAGTTCGGACGGATTAAACCAGCCCCAGCATTTT.

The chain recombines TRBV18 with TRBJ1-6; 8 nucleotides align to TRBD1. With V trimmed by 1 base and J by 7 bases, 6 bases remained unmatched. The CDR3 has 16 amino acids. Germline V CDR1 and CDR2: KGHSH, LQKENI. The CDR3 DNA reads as TGTGCCAGCTCACCACGGGGACAGGTTATCAATTCACCCCTCCACTTT. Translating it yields CASSPRGQVINSPLHF.

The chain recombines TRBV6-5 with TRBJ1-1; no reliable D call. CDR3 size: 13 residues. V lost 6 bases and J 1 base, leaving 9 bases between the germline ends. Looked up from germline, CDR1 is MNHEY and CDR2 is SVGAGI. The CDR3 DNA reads TGTGCCAGCAGCAGAGAGGGGAACACTGAAGCTTTCTTT. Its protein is CASSREGNTEAFF.

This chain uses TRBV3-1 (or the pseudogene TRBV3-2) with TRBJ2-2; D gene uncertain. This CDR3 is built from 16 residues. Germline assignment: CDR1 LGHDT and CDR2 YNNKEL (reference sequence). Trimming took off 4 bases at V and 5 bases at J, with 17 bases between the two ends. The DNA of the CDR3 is TGTGCCAGCAGCCTCTTTAGTGAGGTTGTTACCGGGGAGCTGTTTTTT. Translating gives CASSLFSEVVTGELFF.